Below are 10 T cell receptor beta chains sequenced from a single sample in a study of Graves' ophthalmopathy and Graves' hyperthyroidism. Amplification of TCR beta CDR3 regions used RNA transcripts. Amplification began with first-round RT-PCR using HTBI primers, then second-round multiplex PCR was performed. Using its own MiXCR run on the multiplex PCR reads, TCRdb lists one record per CDR3 protein. Of about 480,000 distinct CDR3 sequences in the sample, over 13% were seen once. The sample consisted of blood. These receptors all stem from a woman aged 25-40 years with Graves' ophthalmopathy.

Many counts were recorded for this clonotype. The chain uses TRBV6-1 and TRBJ1-6, with 9 bases fitting TRBD1. V lost 7 bases to trimming and J lost 7 bases; unmatched junction nucleotides: 5. CDR1 is MNHNS and CDR2 is SASEGT in the germline V gene. The CDR3 is 14 amino acids. The chain's CDR3 is CASNQQGANSPLHF. For the CDR3, the DNA is TGTGCCAGCAACCAACAGGGGGCCAATTCACCCCTCCACTTT.

This clonotype was seen repeatedly, ten times or more. The V call is TRBV19, the J call TRBJ2-5; D possibly corresponds to TRBD2 (6 bases). The length of the CDR3 is 14 residues. Deletions cut 4 bases from V and 4 bases from J, with 13 bases between. The germline V gene encodes CDR1 LNHDA and CDR2 SQIVND (reference sequence). The CDR3 sequence is CASSNQGSGETQYF. CDR3 bases: TGTGCCAGTAGTAACCAGGGTAGCGGAGAGACCCAGTACTTC.

This clonotype has ten or more counts. The chain combines TRBV7-8 with TRBJ2-7, with TRBD2 identical over 10 bases. The CDR3 is made up of 15 amino acids. The V gene end was trimmed by 1 base and the J gene end by 9 bases; junction bases not matched to a gene: 9. Germline CDR1 SGHVS, CDR2 FQNEAQ. CDR3 coding DNA: TGTGCCAGCAGCTTAGATCGAGCGGGGGGGCATGTGCAGTACTTC. Translating it yields CASSLDRAGGHVQYF.

This clonotype was counted at least ten times. This sequence joins TRBV30 and TRBJ1-6; possible D gene TRBD1, 5 bases. Germline CDR1 GTSNPN, CDR2 SVGIG (reference sequence). The CDR3 has 14 amino acids. V was shortened by 1 base and J by 7 bases, with 11 bases between the two germline ends. The CDR3 DNA sequence: TGTGCCTGGAGTGCCGGGACGGAGAATTCACCCCTCCACTTT. It is translated as CAWSAGTENSPLHF.

In this sample, this clonotype turned up a few times. The genes are TRBV3-1 and TRBJ2-2, with a possible D match to TRBD1 (7 bases). This CDR3 has 16 residues. Germline loops: CDR1 LGHDT, CDR2 YNNKEL (reference sequence). With 5 bases removed from V and 2 bases from J, the gap between germline ends came to 15 bases. The DNA of the CDR3 is TGTGCCAGCAGCACCCGCGGGACAGTCAACACCGGGGAGCTGTTTTTT. Protein sequence: CASSTRGTVNTGELFF.

This clonotype was observed at least ten times. The J gene is TRBJ1-6, the V gene TRBV11-3; TRBD1 aligns across 7 bases. This CDR3 has 18 residues. The germline CDR1 and CDR2 sequences are SGHNT and YENEEA. Germline trimming cut 2 bases from V and 6 bases from J; bases unmatched to any gene: 13. DNA of the CDR3: TGTGCCAGCAGCTTAAGCCCGGGACAGAAAGAGGTTAATTCACCCCTCCACTTT. It translates to CASSLSPGQKEVNSPLHF.

Comment on this clonotype: A much larger clone differs by one base, so this may be a read error. The chain employs TRBV10-3 and TRBJ2-5; TRBD2 might be the D (7 bases). The germline V gene has CDR1 ENHRY and CDR2 SYGVKD. V lost 3 bases to trimming and J lost 9 bases, with 14 bases between them. The CDR3 covers 13 residues. The DNA of the CDR3 is TGTGCCATCAGTGACAGGGAGGGGGAGTCCCAGTACTTC. It specifies CAISDREGESQYF.

This clonotype was seen ten or more times. This chain uses TRBV5-1 with TRBJ2-5; TRBD2 aligns across 14 bases. CDR3 length: 16 residues. The V and J ends lost 4 bases and 5 bases, in that order; junction bases with no gene match: 7. Germline V gene sequence: CDR1 SGHRS, CDR2 YFSETQ. This CDR3 reads CASSAGTSGSAETQYF. As DNA, the CDR3 is TGCGCCAGCAGCGCAGGGACTAGCGGGAGTGCCGAGACCCAGTACTTC.

This clonotype was counted ten times or more. This rearrangement joins TRBV29-1 to TRBJ2-7, with D uncertain. The germline V gene encodes CDR1 SQVTM and CDR2 ANQGSEA. The germline V and J ends were trimmed by 4 bases and 2 bases, with 9 bases remaining between them. The CDR3 consists of 12 residues. The CDR3 spells CSVAVATYEQYF. The CDR3 coding sequence is TGCAGCGTTGCTGTGGCCACCTACGAGCAGTACTTC.

This clonotype came up many times. The J gene is TRBJ2-7, the V gene TRBV6-5; D is possibly TRBD2 (5 bases). Germline V gene lookup returns CDR1 MNHEY and CDR2 SVGAGI. V lost 2 bases to trimming and J lost 7 bases, with 9 bases between them. The CDR3 is 12 residues long. CDR3 sequence (DNA): TGTGCCAGCAGTTACAGAGGGAAGGAGCAGTACTTC. Translated: CASSYRGKEQYF.